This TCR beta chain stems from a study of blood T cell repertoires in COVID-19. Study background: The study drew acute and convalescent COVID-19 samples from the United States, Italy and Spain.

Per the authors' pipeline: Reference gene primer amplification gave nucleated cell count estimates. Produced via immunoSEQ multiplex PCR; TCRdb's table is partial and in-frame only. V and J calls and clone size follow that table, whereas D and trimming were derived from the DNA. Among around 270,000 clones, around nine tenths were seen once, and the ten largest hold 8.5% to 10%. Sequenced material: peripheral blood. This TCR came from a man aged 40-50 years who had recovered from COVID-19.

The CDR3 coding sequence is TGTGCCACCAGCCGACAGAACACCGGGGAGCTGTTTTTT. Residues: CATSRQNTGELFF. This chain uses TRBV15 with TRBJ2-2; D is undetermined. Germline lookup yields CDR1 LNHNV and CDR2 YYDKDF (reference sequence). V lost 5 bases and J lost 1, with 5 bases in between. This CDR3 is 13 amino acids long.